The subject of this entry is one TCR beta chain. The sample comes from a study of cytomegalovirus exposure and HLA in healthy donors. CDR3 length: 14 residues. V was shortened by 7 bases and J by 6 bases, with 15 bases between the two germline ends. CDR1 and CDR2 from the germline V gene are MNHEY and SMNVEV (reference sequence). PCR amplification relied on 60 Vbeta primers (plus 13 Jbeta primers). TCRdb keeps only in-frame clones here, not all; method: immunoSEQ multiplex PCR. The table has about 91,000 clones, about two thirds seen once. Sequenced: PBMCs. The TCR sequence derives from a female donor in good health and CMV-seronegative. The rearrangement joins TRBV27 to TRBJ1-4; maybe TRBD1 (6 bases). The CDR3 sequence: CASTSGTSYEKLFF. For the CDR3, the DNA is TGTGCCAGCACGTCCGGGACATCCTATGAAAAACTGTTTTTT.